A selection of T cell receptor beta chains follows, all from one sample in a study of CD8 T cells in ankylosing spondylitis. MiXCR, run by TCRdb on the 5' RACE reads, gives a single entry per CDR3 protein. The sample carries under 450,000 distinct CDR3 sequences, more than 20% recorded once. Material for sequencing was blood, either unsorted or a sorted T cell fraction (not recorded which). These receptor sequences come from a male donor with ankylosing spondylitis or in good health (not recorded which). Both conserved end residues are part of each CDR3. A D gene is named only where the DNA matches it firmly. Clone size appears in some rows only: once, few, many, or a class for an expanded clone.

v_gene	abundance	j_gene	len	d_gene	CDR3nt	CDR3aa
TRBV3-1	NA	TRBJ2-3	18	NA	TGTGCCAGCAGCAGTTTCGGTGGGGGGCTCGATAGCACAGATACGCAGTATTTT	CASSSFGGGLDSTDTQYF
TRBV12-3/TRBV12-4	NA	TRBJ1-6	14	NA	TGTGCCAGCAGAAGACAGGTGCGTGGATCACCCCTCCACTTT	CASRRQVRGSPLHF
TRBV9	few	TRBJ2-7	12	NA	TGTGCCAGCAGCGCTGGTGGCTACGAGCAGTACTTC	CASSAGGYEQYF
TRBV9	NA	TRBJ1-5	12	NA	TGTGCCAGCAGCGTAGAAGGCGGGCCCCAGCATTTT	CASSVEGGPQHF
TRBV29-1	NA	TRBJ2-5	15	NA	TGCAGCGTTGAAGCCAGGGACACCCGTCAAGAGACCCAGTACTTC	CSVEARDTRQETQYF
TRBV10-3	many	TRBJ2-5	18	TRBD2	TGTGCCATCAGTGACGGGACTAGCGGGGGGGCGGTGAGAGAGACCCAGTACTTC	CAISDGTSGGAVRETQYF
TRBV29-1	NA	TRBJ2-1	11	NA	TGCAGCGTTGGTCAGGGGGGCGAGCAGTTCTTC	CSVGQGGEQFF
TRBV20-1	few	TRBJ2-7	13	NA	TGCAGTGCTAGAGATGGGCAGAGATACGAGCAGTACTTC	CSARDGQRYEQYF
TRBV20-1	few	TRBJ2-1	13	NA	TGCAGTGCTAGATTACAGAACAACAATGAGCAGTTCTTC	CSARLQNNNEQFF
TRBV6-4	NA	TRBJ2-3	15	TRBD1	TGTGCCAGCAGCGAAACAGGGGGTGGCACAGATACGCAGTATTTT	CASSETGGGTDTQYF
TRBV12-5	NA	TRBJ2-3	14	TRBD1	TGTGCTAGTGGTTCGGACAGGGGAGCAGATACGCAGTATTTT	CASGSDRGADTQYF
TRBV4-1	few	TRBJ2-7	14	NA	TGCGCCAGCAGCCATCCCCAGGGCTCCTACGAGCAGTACTTC	CASSHPQGSYEQYF
TRBV12-3/TRBV12-4	few	TRBJ2-3	17	TRBD2	TGTGCCAGCAGACAGCGTGGGGGGGGGATTAGGTCAGATACGCAGTATTTT	CASRQRGGGIRSDTQYF
TRBV7-9	NA	TRBJ1-2	17	TRBD1	TGTGCCAGCAGCACCCTCAAATCGGGACAGGGGGACTATGGCTACACCTTC	CASSTLKSGQGDYGYTF
TRBV29-1	NA	TRBJ2-7	12	NA	TGCAGCCCGCAGGGCAATCGTTCCGAGCAGTACTTC	CSPQGNRSEQYF
TRBV12-3/TRBV12-4	few	TRBJ2-3	14	NA	TGTGCCAGCAGTTTTTGGGGACCCCAGGATACGCAGTATTTT	CASSFWGPQDTQYF
TRBV2	NA	TRBJ2-5	15	NA	TGTGCCAGCAGTGATCCGGCGGGACAGAAAGAGACCCAGTACTTC	CASSDPAGQKETQYF
TRBV12-3/TRBV12-4	NA	TRBJ2-1	12	NA	TGTGCCATCAGAGGGAGGAGCTATGAGCAGTTCTTC	CAIRGRSYEQFF
TRBV5-1	NA	TRBJ2-7	13	NA	TGCGCCAGCAAGGAGAATACGGGCGACGAGCAGTACTTC	CASKENTGDEQYF
TRBV5-5	few	TRBJ2-3	15	TRBD2	TGTGCCAGCAGACTACGGGGACTACTGTCAGATACGCAGTATTTT	CASRLRGLLSDTQYF
TRBV4-1	many	TRBJ2-3	14	NA	TGCGCCAGCAGCCAAGTCGGGAACACAGATACGCAGTATTTT	CASSQVGNTDTQYF
TRBV12-3/TRBV12-4	NA	TRBJ2-1	16	TRBD2	TGTGCCAGCAGTATGCTACTAGCGTCCTCCTACAATGAGCAGTTCTTC	CASSMLLASSYNEQFF
TRBV6-1	NA	TRBJ2-2	17	NA	TGTGCCAGCAGTCCCCATCCAGGGGTCCTGAACACCGGGGAGCTGTTTTTT	CASSPHPGVLNTGELFF
TRBV29-1	many	TRBJ1-2	12	NA	TGCAGCGCAGAAGGCAACCACTATGGCTACACCTTC	CSAEGNHYGYTF
TRBV7-6	NA	TRBJ2-1	16	TRBD2	TGTGCCAGCAGCTTAGTAGGTGGGCGGGGGTATCATGAGCAGTTCTTC	CASSLVGGRGYHEQFF
TRBV7-6	NA	TRBJ1-5	13	NA	TGTGCCAGCAGCTTAGCGCTGGATCAGCCCCAGCATTTT	CASSLALDQPQHF
TRBV3-1	few	TRBJ1-2	14	NA	TGTGCCAGCAGCCAAGAGACGGTGACCTATGGCTACACCTTC	CASSQETVTYGYTF
TRBV18	NA	TRBJ2-6	19	NA	TGTGCCAGCTCACCCTTCGGGGCCCAATTGGGCTCTGGGGCCAACGTCCTGACTTTC	CASSPFGAQLGSGANVLTF
TRBV29-1	NA	TRBJ1-2	12	NA	TGCAGCGCCCGGGACAATAACTATGGCTACACCTTC	CSARDNNYGYTF
TRBV12-3/TRBV12-4	few	TRBJ2-3	17	NA	TGTGCCAGCAGTTTCCTGGTAGGCGGGGTTCGAACAGATACGCAGTATTTT	CASSFLVGGVRTDTQYF
TRBV11-1	NA	TRBJ2-1	14	NA	TGTGCCAGCAGCTTAGGTCGGACCAACAATGAGCAGTTCTTC	CASSLGRTNNEQFF
TRBV7-2	NA	TRBJ2-5	13	NA	TGTGCCAGCAGGCACGCAGGGGAAGAGACCCAGTACTTC	CASRHAGEETQYF
TRBV29-1	NA	TRBJ2-2	12	NA	TGCAGCGTCGTCGGGGCAGCCGGGGAGCTGTTTTTT	CSVVGAAGELFF
TRBV10-3	NA	TRBJ2-1	13	NA	TGTGCCATCAGTGATGGTAATGTCAATGAGCAGTTCTTC	CAISDGNVNEQFF
TRBV2	NA	TRBJ2-1	15	TRBD2	TGTGCCAGCGACACCGGGACTAGCGAGTACAATGAGCAGTTCTTC	CASDTGTSEYNEQFF
TRBV12-3/TRBV12-4	NA	TRBJ2-2	14	NA	TGTGCCAGCAGTTTTCAGGGGGGCACCGGGGAGCTGTTTTTT	CASSFQGGTGELFF
TRBV7-9	few	TRBJ2-1	11	NA	TGTGCCAGCAGTCCGGGTGGTTGGCAGTTCTTC	CASSPGGWQFF
TRBV24-1	few	TRBJ2-1	12	NA	TGTGCCACCAGTGATTCACTCAATGAGCAGTTCTTC	CATSDSLNEQFF
TRBV4-2	NA	TRBJ2-2	14	NA	TGTGCCAGCAGCCAAGATCGAAACACCGGGGAGCTGTTTTTT	CASSQDRNTGELFF
TRBV6-5	few	TRBJ1-6	15	TRBD1	TGTGCCAGCAGTTACCTGGGACAGAGAAATTCACCCCTCCACTTT	CASSYLGQRNSPLHF
TRBV12-3/TRBV12-4	NA	TRBJ2-3	14	NA	TGTGCCAGCAGACCTGGACTACCCACAGATACGCAGTATTTT	CASRPGLPTDTQYF
TRBV7-6	NA	TRBJ2-7	13	TRBD1	TGTGCCAGCAGCTTAGGAGACAGGGCCGAGCAGTACTTC	CASSLGDRAEQYF
TRBV7-9	NA	TRBJ2-7	13	NA	TGTGCCAGCAGCTTAACAGGAGCCCACGAGCAGTACTTC	CASSLTGAHEQYF
TRBV27	few	TRBJ2-2	13	TRBD2	TGTGCCAGGCGGGGGGGCCTCACCGGGGAGCTGTTTTTT	CARRGGLTGELFF
TRBV5-6	few	TRBJ2-5	15	TRBD2	TGTGCCAGCAGCGTACCGGGACTACTCCAAGAGACCCAGTACTTC	CASSVPGLLQETQYF
TRBV6-5	few	TRBJ2-5	13	NA	TGTGCCAGCAGTTACGGTCCGGGGAGCCCCCAGTACTTC	CASSYGPGSPQYF
TRBV29-1	few	TRBJ2-2	15	NA	TGCAGCGTTGCGAAGGGGATGACGAACACCGGGGAGCTGTTTTTT	CSVAKGMTNTGELFF
TRBV14	few	TRBJ2-5	14	NA	TGTGCCAGCAGCCCTATGAGCGACCAAGAGACCCAGTACTTC	CASSPMSDQETQYF
TRBV9	few	TRBJ2-1	13	NA	TGTGCCAGCAGCGGACAGGTATACAATGAGCAGTTCTTC	CASSGQVYNEQFF
TRBV15	NA	TRBJ2-1	14	NA	TGTGCCACCAGCAGAGATCGCAGGTACAATGAGCAGTTCTTC	CATSRDRRYNEQFF
TRBV4-1	NA	TRBJ1-4	15	TRBD1	TGCGCCAGCAGCCAAGGGGGGGACAGCTATGAAAAACTGTTTTTT	CASSQGGDSYEKLFF